The 2 T cell receptor beta chains below come from one sample, sequenced in a study of neurological immune-mediated disorders. TCRdb re-called the 5' RACE reads with MiXCR, one entry per CDR3 protein. This sample has 25,000 to 35,000 distinct CDR3 sequences; about 1.6% occur once, and the top ten carry about 10%. The specimen was PBMCs. The receptors come from a woman in her 30s with multiple sclerosis.

This clonotype was picked up many times. The chain employs TRBV4-2 and TRBJ2-7; D possibly corresponds to TRBD2 (6 bases). V lost 3 bases to trimming and J lost 6 bases, with 12 bases between them. This CDR3 comprises 13 residues. Germline lookup yields CDR1 LGHNA and CDR2 YNFKEQ. As DNA, the CDR3 is TGTGCCAGCAGCCAGGGGTGGGGAGGCGAGCAGTACTTC. Its translation is CASSQGWGGEQYF.

In this sample, this clonotype turned up many times. The chain has TRBV7-9 and TRBJ1-2; a weak D match, TRBD1 (5 bases). Germline loops: CDR1 SEHNR, CDR2 FQNEAQ (reference sequence). Trimming cost V 5 bases and J 12 bases, with 10 bases left between them. The CDR3 extends over 10 amino acids. CDR3 residues: CASSGDSHTF. CDR3 bases: TGTGCCAGCAGCGGTGACAGTCACACCTTC.